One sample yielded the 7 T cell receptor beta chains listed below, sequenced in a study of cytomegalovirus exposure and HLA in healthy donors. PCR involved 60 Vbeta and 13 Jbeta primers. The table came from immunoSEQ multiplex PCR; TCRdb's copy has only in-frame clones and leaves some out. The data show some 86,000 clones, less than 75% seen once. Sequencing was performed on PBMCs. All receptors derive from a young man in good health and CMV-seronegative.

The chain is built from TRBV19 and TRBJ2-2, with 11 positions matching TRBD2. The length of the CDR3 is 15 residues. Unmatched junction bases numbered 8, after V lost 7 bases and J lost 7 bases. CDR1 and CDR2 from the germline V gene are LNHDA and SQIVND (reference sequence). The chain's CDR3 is CASTVAGGRHGELFF. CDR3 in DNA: TGTGCCAGTACCGTAGCGGGGGGGCGTCACGGGGAGCTGTTTTTT.

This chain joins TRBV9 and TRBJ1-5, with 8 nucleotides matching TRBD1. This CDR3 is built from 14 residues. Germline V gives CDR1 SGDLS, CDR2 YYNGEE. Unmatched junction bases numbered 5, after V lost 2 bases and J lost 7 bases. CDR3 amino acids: CASSVTGAGQPQHF. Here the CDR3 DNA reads TGTGCCAGCAGCGTGACAGGGGCTGGACAGCCCCAGCATTTT.

The CDR3 nucleotides are TGTGCCAGCAGTCAACCTACAGGGGGTCATGAAAAACTGTTTTTT. Amino acids: CASSQPTGGHEKLFF. This chain connects TRBV21-1 to TRBJ1-4; the DNA was not used to check the table's D call, TRBD1. TRBV21-1 is deemed a pseudogene. This CDR3 contains 15 residues.

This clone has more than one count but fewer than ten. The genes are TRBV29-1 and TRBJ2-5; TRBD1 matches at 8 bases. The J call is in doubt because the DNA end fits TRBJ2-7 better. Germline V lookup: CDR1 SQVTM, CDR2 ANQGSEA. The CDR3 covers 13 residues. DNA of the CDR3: TGCAGCGTTGGGACAGGGAGCTCCTACGAGCAGTACTTC. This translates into CSVGTGSSYEQYF.

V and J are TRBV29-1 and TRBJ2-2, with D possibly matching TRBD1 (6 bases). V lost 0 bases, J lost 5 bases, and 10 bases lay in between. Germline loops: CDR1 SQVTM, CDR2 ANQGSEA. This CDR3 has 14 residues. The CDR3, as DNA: TGCAGCGTTGAAGACAGGGGCTCTACCGGGGAGCTGTTTTTT. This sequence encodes CSVEDRGSTGELFF.

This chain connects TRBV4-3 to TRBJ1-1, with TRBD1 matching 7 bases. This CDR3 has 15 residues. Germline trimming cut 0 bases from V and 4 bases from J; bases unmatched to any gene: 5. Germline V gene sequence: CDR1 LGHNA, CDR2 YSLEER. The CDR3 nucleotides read TGCGCCAGCAGCCAAGATCAGGGGGTTGCCACTGAAGCTTTCTTT. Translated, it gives CASSQDQGVATEAFF.

The CDR3 here is CASSFTGYYGYTF. CDR3 bases: TGTGCCAGCAGTTTCACGGGGTACTATGGCTACACCTTC. J is TRBJ1-2 and V is TRBV28; D not certain. Trimming removed 3 bases from V and 3 bases from J, with 8 bases in between. The CDR3 contains 13 residues. Germline CDR1 reads MDHEN; CDR2 reads SYDVKM.